This TCR beta chain was recovered during a study of blood T cell repertoires in COVID-19. On the study more broadly: Specimens from acute and convalescent COVID-19 originated in the United States, Italy and Spain. PBMCs, B-cell-depleted T cells, or T cells were the source of the cDNA or gDNA that made up the material.

The CDR3 spans 18 residues. V lost 1 base to trimming and J lost 3 bases; unmatched junction nucleotides: 7. Germline values: CDR1 LGHNT, CDR2 FRNRAP. Authors' analysis steps: Cell counts per sample came from amplifying reference gene primers. Data came from immunoSEQ multiplex PCR; TCRdb stores just in-frame clones and leaves some out. That table supplies the V and J calls and clone size; D and trimming were determined from the DNA. The top ten hold approximately 5.5% of the sample, which has around 92,000 clones, 80% to 90% seen once. V and J are TRBV12-5 and TRBJ2-3, with 13 bases fitting TRBD2. The TCR sequence derives from a woman aged 80 or over with active COVID-19. What was sequenced was peripheral blood. The DNA for the CDR3 is TGTGCTAGTGGTTTGGGACTAGCGGGAGGAGCATGGACAGATACGCAGTATTTT. Its protein is CASGLGLAGGAWTDTQYF.